The 24 T cell receptor beta chains given below trace back to one sample, sequenced in a study of identical twins. MiXCR, run by TCRdb on the 5' RACE reads, gives a single entry per CDR3 protein. The table lists under 350,000 distinct CDR3 sequences, roughly 9% of them singletons, with 5.5% to 9% in the top ten. This sample also belongs to another study, concerning yellow fever vaccine responses in identical twins.

The sample taken for sequencing was CD8+ T cells sorted from blood. The source of these receptors is a woman under 30 in good health.

This clonotype was found a few times. The V call is TRBV7-9, the J call TRBJ1-2; 9 positions match TRBD1. The V gene's germline CDR1 is SEHNR and CDR2 FQNEAQ (reference sequence). The CDR3 spans 15 residues. With V trimmed by 5 bases and J by 2 bases, 6 bases remained unmatched. The CDR3 sequence: CASSPPGQGNYGYTF. CDR3 nucleotides: TGTGCCAGCAGCCCTCCGGGACAGGGAAACTATGGCTACACCTTC.

The table lists this clonotype with many counts. The chain couples TRBV7-9 to TRBJ1-1; D may be TRBD1 (5 bases). The germline CDR1 and CDR2 sequences are SEHNR and FQNEAQ (reference sequence). There are 12 residues in the CDR3. Trimming pared 3 bases from V and 4 bases from J, leaving 6 bases between. This chain's CDR3 is CASSFDSTEAFF. The CDR3 DNA reads as TGTGCCAGCAGCTTCGACAGCACTGAAGCTTTCTTT.

This clonotype has a count of ten or more. The rearrangement joins TRBV9 to TRBJ2-1; D ambiguous. The V gene's germline CDR1 is SGDLS and CDR2 YYNGEE. Trimming left V 3 bases short and J 9 bases short, with 7 bases between. CDR3 size: 11 residues. DNA for the CDR3: TGTGCCAGCAGCGATAGGTCTGAGCAGTTCTTC. It codes for CASSDRSEQFF.

V is TRBV6-2 or TRBV6-3 and J is TRBJ2-6; D call uncertain. Trimming left V 0 bases short and J 0 bases short, with 12 bases between. The germline gives CDR1 MNHEY, CDR2 SVGEGT. CDR3 length: 18 residues. CDR3 DNA: TGTGCCAGCAGTTACTCGATGGGGTTCGGCTCTGGGGCCAACGTCCTGACTTTC. It specifies CASSYSMGFGSGANVLTF.

Only a few counts were recorded for this clonotype. V and J are TRBV5-1 and TRBJ2-7; the D gene is possibly TRBD1 (6 bases). Germline V gene lookup returns CDR1 SGHRS and CDR2 YFSETQ. CDR3 length: 13 residues. V lost 0 bases and J lost 3, with 7 bases in between. CDR3 DNA sequence: TGCGCCAGCAGCTTGGAACAGGGCTACGAGCAGTACTTC. This translates into CASSLEQGYEQYF.

This clonotype was seen only a few times. The chain carries TRBV7-9 and TRBJ2-1, with a tentative D call TRBD2 (5 bases). This CDR3 spans 15 amino acids. Germline CDR1 SEHNR, CDR2 FQNEAQ (reference sequence). Trimming shortened V by 3 bases and J by 12 bases, and 21 bases separated the two germline ends. The CDR3 DNA follows: TGTGCCAGCAGCTTGGGAGTTGTTGGGTTTGAGGTGCAGTTCTTC. Residues: CASSLGVVGFEVQFF. The variable domain in full, completed from reference TRBV7-9 and TRBJ2-1, reads DTGVSQNPRHKITKRGQNVTFRCDPISEHNRLYWYRQTLGQGPEFLTYFQNEAQLEKSRLLSDRFSAERPKGSFSTLEIQRTEQGDSAMYLCASSLGVVGFEVQFFGPGTRLTVL.

This clonotype was detected many times. The chain employs TRBV7-2 and TRBJ2-7, with 9 positions matching TRBD2. The CDR3 has 14 residues. The germline V gene has CDR1 SGHTA and CDR2 FQGNSA. The junction had 6 bases not matched to a gene; V was cut back by 5 bases and J by 4 bases. CDR3 coding DNA: TGTGCCAGCAGCCACCGACTAGCGGAGTACGAGCAGTACTTC. It specifies CASSHRLAEYEQYF.

Only a few counts were recorded for this clonotype. V is TRBV5-1 and J is TRBJ2-1; 7 positions match TRBD1. Per germline, CDR1 SGHRS and CDR2 YFSETQ. This CDR3 has 14 amino acids. V trimming: 2 bases; J trimming: 6 bases; junction bases outside the gene matches: 5. The DNA for the CDR3 is TGCGCCAGCAGCTTTAGCTCAGGGGGCAATGAGCAGTTCTTC. Amino acid sequence: CASSFSSGGNEQFF. The variable domain in full, completed from reference TRBV5-1 and TRBJ2-1, reads KAGVTQTPRYLIKTRGQQVTLSCSPISGHRSVSWYQQTPGQGLQFLFEYFSETQRNKGNFPGRFSGRQFSNSRSEMNVSTLELGDSALYLCASSFSSGGNEQFFGPGTRLTVL.

This clonotype was counted ten times or more. J is TRBJ2-3 and V is TRBV7-8, with a possible D match to TRBD2 (6 bases). This CDR3 region has 15 residues. V shed 1 base and J shed 6 bases, with 14 bases lying between them. Germline loops: CDR1 SGHVS, CDR2 FQNEAQ. The CDR3 DNA reads TGTGCCAGCAGCTTAGACGTGGCTGGGGGGGATACGCAGTATTTT. Translated, it gives CASSLDVAGGDTQYF.

This clonotype is a singleton in its sample. The V gene is TRBV7-2, the J gene TRBJ2-5; no clear D gene. Trimming took 6 bases from V and 0 from J, leaving 14 bases between them. This CDR3 region has 15 residues. Germline V CDR1 and CDR2: SGHTA, FQGNSA. The CDR3 protein is CASRELLRYQETQYF. CDR3 coding DNA: TGTGCCAGCAGGGAACTACTCCGTTACCAAGAGACCCAGTACTTC.

This clonotype appeared a few times. A read error may produce the germline difference seen at one junction end. The chain has TRBV7-7 and TRBJ2-1, with 10 positions matching TRBD1. CDR1 and CDR2 from the germline V gene are SSHAT and FNYEAQ (reference sequence). The CDR3 totals 15 residues. CDR3 amino acids: CASSFGTGVDNEQFF. CDR3 DNA sequence: TGTGCTAGCAGCTTTGGGACAGGGGTGGACAATGAGCAGTTCTTC.

This clonotype was seen ten or more times. The chain uses TRBV7-2 and TRBJ2-1, with TRBD1 matching 8 bases. V lost 4 bases and J lost 3; bases outside the gene matches: 5. CDR1 and CDR2 (germline): SGHTA, FQGNSA. There are 15 residues in the CDR3. The CDR3 sequence: CASSSDRAVYNEQFF. CDR3 DNA: TGTGCCAGCAGCTCGGACAGGGCAGTCTACAATGAGCAGTTCTTC.

This clonotype was recorded a few times. The genes are TRBV7-9 and TRBJ1-2, with D possibly being TRBD1 (5 bases). There are 15 residues in the CDR3. V was pared by 5 bases and J by 4 bases, with 17 bases between. Germline V gene lookup returns CDR1 SEHNR and CDR2 FQNEAQ (reference sequence). The CDR3 is CASSPKGTNFYGYTF. The CDR3 region has the DNA TGTGCCAGCAGCCCGAAAGGGACGAATTTCTATGGCTACACCTTC. Full variable domain (remainder filled in from reference TRBV7-9 and TRBJ1-2): DTGVSQNPRHKITKRGQNVTFRCDPISEHNRLYWYRQTLGQGPEFLTYFQNEAQLEKSRLLSDRFSAERPKGSFSTLEIQRTEQGDSAMYLCASSPKGTNFYGYTFGSGTRLTVV.

This clonotype was detected ten times or more. The rearrangement links TRBV12-3 or TRBV12-4 to TRBJ2-3, with 10 bases matching TRBD2. V gave up 0 bases and J gave up 2 bases; unmatched junction bases: 2. This CDR3 is 16 amino acids long. CDR3 sequence reads: CASSLASGGVTDTQYF. The CDR3 nucleotides read TGTGCCAGCAGTTTAGCGAGCGGGGGGGTCACAGATACGCAGTATTTT.

This clonotype was detected only a few times. The chain has TRBV15 and TRBJ2-3; D call uncertain. CDR1 and CDR2 from the germline V gene are LNHNV and YYDKDF (reference sequence). This CDR3 region has 14 residues. Trimming left V 4 bases short and J 1 base short, with 9 bases between. CDR3 nucleotide sequence: TGTGCCACCAGCAACGTCCCCGGCACAGATACGCAGTATTTT. Translation gives CATSNVPGTDTQYF. The full variable domain, its missing parts supplied by reference TRBV15 and TRBJ2-3, is DAMVIQNPRYQVTQFGKPVTLSCSQTLNHNVMYWYQQKSSQAPKLLFHYYDKDFNNEADTPDNFQSRRPNTSFCFLDIRSPGLGDTAMYLCATSNVPGTDTQYFGPGTRLTVL.

This rearrangement joins TRBV27 to TRBJ2-7; D is possibly TRBD2 (6 bases). CDR3 length: 12 residues. The germline V gene has CDR1 MNHEY and CDR2 SMNVEV (reference sequence). V was shortened by 6 bases and J by 1 base, with 7 bases between the two germline ends. DNA for the CDR3: TGTGCCAGCAGGAGCGGGTCCTACGAGCAGTACTTC. Translated, it gives CASRSGSYEQYF.

This clonotype was counted only a few times. The chain recombines TRBV6-2 or TRBV6-3 with TRBJ2-1, with TRBD2 matching 10 bases. V shed 5 bases, J shed 7 bases, and the junction held 11 bases outside the gene matches. This CDR3 region has 16 residues. CDR1 and CDR2 from the germline V gene are MNHEY and SVGEGT. CDR3 DNA sequence: TGTGCCAGCAGTCTCCCAATAGCGGGGGGCTTAAATGAGCAGTTCTTC. Its protein product is CASSLPIAGGLNEQFF.

This chain uses TRBV6-5 with TRBJ2-2; D uncertain. The CDR3 loop spans 14 amino acids. The germline V and J ends were trimmed by 0 bases and 3 bases, with 5 bases remaining between them. Germline CDR1 reads MNHEY; CDR2 reads SVGAGI. As DNA, the CDR3 is TGTGCCAGCAGTTACTCCACCTACACCGGGGAGCTGTTTTTT. Amino acid sequence: CASSYSTYTGELFF.

This clonotype was seen repeatedly, ten times or more. The J gene is TRBJ1-2, the V gene TRBV29-1; D is ambiguous. This CDR3 has 13 residues. V was pared by 3 bases and J by 2 bases, with 10 bases between. From germline, CDR1 is SQVTM and CDR2 ANQGSEA. DNA for the CDR3: TGCAGCGTTGATGGGTTGTCCAACTATGGCTACACCTTC. It is translated as CSVDGLSNYGYTF.

This clonotype was seen a few times. CDR3 nucleotides: TGTGCCAGCCTCAGTCTCGACGGGGAGCTGTTTTTT. This sequence encodes CASLSLDGELFF. The rearrangement links TRBV7-3 to TRBJ2-2, with no clear D. The CDR3 totals 12 residues. Germline CDR1 and CDR2: SGHTA and FQGTGA. V lost 8 bases to trimming and J lost 7 bases, with 11 bases between them.

The chain recombines TRBV27 with TRBJ1-2; D unclear. CDR3 length: 13 residues. Trimming removed 4 bases at V and 12 bases at J, with 18 bases between. Germline loops: CDR1 MNHEY, CDR2 SMNVEV (reference sequence). CDR3 nucleotide sequence: TGTGCCAGCAGTTCGCCTCTCGATCTTCGCCACACCTTC. Amino acids: CASSSPLDLRHTF.

This clonotype was detected only a few times. Written as DNA, the CDR3 is TGTGCCAGCAGTTACTCAGAGTTCGCCGATACGCAGTATTTT. Protein sequence: CASSYSEFADTQYF. The chain uses TRBV6-2 or TRBV6-3 and TRBJ2-3, with D unresolved. This CDR3 comprises 14 residues. Germline CDR1 and CDR2: MNHEY and SVGEGT. V was cut by 0 bases and J by 6 bases, with 10 bases left in between.

This clonotype was seen a handful of times. The V and J genes are TRBV20-1 and TRBJ2-5; possibly TRBD1 or TRBD2 for D (5 bases each). Germline CDR1 reads DFQATT; CDR2 reads SNEGSKA (reference sequence). V was clipped by 0 bases and J by 9 bases, with 20 bases between them. The CDR3 runs to 15 residues. Here the CDR3 DNA reads TGCAGTGCTAGAGATTGGGGACCCGGATTTTGGGCCCAGTACTTC. Its protein product is CSARDWGPGFWAQYF.

The V and J genes are TRBV11-1 and TRBJ2-2; TRBD2 matches at 10 bases. Germline loops: CDR1 SGHAT, CDR2 FQDESV (reference sequence). After removal of 4 bases from V and 4 bases from J, the junction contained 9 bases not matched to a gene. This CDR3 has 17 residues. The CDR3 DNA reads as TGTGCCAGCAGCTCCCGGCTAGCGGGAGACGGCACCGGGGAGCTGTTTTTT. It translates to CASSSRLAGDGTGELFF. The variable domain in full, with the rest retrieved from reference TRBV11-1 and TRBJ2-2, is EAEVAQSPRYKITEKSQAVAFWCDPISGHATLYWYRQILGQGPELLVQFQDESVVDDSQLPKDRFSAERLKGVDSTLKIQPAELGDSAMYLCASSSRLAGDGTGELFFGEGSRLTVL.